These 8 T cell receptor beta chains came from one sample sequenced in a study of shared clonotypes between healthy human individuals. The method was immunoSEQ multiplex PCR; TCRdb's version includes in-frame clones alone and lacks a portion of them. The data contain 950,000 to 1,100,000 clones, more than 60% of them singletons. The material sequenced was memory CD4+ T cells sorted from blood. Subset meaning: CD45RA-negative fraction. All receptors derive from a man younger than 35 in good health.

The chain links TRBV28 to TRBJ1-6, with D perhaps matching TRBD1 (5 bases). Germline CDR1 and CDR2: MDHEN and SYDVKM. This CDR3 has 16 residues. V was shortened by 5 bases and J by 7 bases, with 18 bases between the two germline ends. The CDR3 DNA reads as TGTGCCAGCAGTGGCCTCCTCGGGACCGCGAATTCACCCCTCCACTTT. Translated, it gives CASSGLLGTANSPLHF.

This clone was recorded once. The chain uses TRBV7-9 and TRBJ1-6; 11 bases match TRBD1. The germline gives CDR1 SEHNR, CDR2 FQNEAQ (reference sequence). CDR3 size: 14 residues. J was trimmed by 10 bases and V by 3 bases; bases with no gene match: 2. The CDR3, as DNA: TGTGCCAGCAGCTTGGGACAGGGGGTCTCACCCCTCCACTTT. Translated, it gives CASSLGQGVSPLHF.

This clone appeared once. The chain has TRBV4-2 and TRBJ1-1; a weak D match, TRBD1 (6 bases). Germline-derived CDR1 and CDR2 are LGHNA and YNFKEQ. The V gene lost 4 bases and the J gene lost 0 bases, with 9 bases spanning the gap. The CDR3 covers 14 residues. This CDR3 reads CASSRGGMNTEAFF. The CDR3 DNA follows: TGTGCCAGCAGCCGGGGGGGCATGAACACTGAAGCTTTCTTT.

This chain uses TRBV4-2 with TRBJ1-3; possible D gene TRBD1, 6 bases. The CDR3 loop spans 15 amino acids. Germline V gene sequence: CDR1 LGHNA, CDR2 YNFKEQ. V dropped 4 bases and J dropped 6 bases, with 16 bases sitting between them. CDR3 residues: CASSRVGGVENTIYF. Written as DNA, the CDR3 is TGTGCCAGCAGCCGCGTAGGGGGGGTGGAAAACACCATATATTTT.

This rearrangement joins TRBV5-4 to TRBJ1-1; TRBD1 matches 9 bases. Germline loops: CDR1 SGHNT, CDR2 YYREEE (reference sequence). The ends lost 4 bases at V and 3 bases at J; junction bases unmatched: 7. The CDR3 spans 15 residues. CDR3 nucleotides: TGTGCCAGCAGCACAGGGGGCCGGGAGCACACTGAAGCTTTCTTT. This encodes CASSTGGREHTEAFF.

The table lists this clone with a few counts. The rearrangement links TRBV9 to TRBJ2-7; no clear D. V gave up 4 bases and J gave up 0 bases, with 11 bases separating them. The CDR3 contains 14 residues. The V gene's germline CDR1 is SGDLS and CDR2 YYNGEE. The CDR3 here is CASSSYGSSYEQYF. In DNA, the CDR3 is TGTGCCAGCAGCTCTTACGGAAGCTCCTACGAGCAGTACTTC.

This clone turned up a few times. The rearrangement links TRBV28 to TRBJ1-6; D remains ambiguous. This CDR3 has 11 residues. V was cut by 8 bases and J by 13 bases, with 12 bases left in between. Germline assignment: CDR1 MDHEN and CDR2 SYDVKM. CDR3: CASRKLSPLHF. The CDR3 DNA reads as TGTGCCAGCCGGAAACTGTCGCCCCTCCACTTT.

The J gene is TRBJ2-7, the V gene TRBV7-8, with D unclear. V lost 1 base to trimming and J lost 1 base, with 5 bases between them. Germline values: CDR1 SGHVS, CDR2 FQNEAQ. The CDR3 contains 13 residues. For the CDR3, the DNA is TGTGCCAGCAGCTTAGTAAGATCCTACGAGCAGTACTTC. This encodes CASSLVRSYEQYF.